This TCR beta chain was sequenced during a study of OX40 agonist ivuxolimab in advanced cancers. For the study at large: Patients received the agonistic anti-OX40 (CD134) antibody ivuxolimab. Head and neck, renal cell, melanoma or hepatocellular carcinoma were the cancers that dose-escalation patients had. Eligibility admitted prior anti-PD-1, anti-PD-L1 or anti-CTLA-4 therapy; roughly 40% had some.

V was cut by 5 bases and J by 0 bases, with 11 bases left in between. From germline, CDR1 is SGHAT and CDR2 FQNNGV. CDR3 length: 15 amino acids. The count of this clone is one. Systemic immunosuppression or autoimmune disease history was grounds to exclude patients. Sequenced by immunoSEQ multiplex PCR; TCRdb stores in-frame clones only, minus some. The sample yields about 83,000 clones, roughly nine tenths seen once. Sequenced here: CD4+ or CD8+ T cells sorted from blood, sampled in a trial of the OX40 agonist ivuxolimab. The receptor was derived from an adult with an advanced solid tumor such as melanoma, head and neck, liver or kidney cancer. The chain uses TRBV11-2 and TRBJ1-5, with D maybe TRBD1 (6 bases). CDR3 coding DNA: TGTGCCAGCAGCACAGGGACCTATAGCAATCAGCCCCAGCATTTT. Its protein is CASSTGTYSNQPQHF.